What follows describes a single TCR beta chain. Its antigen is currently unknown. This sample was taken from a study of cytomegalovirus exposure and HLA in healthy donors. Study-wide points: Later work associated 17,000 or so TCR beta sequences with HLA alleles at 0.05 false discovery rate. It emerged from a later analysis that several of the most significant clusters appeared to be linked to common viral pathogens. Among the CMV-associated chains, a few were confirmed in vitro as specific for CMV antigens. In a later analysis, CMV-associated beta chains were mostly HLA-associated, it appeared.

Researchers ran the PCR with 60 Vbeta and 13 Jbeta primers. Measured with immunoSEQ multiplex PCR; TCRdb has only the in-frame clones, and not every one. The sample yields around 110,000 clones, 65% to 90% seen once. The CDR3 has 18 amino acids. The trim removed 3 bases at V and 6 bases at J, leaving 16 bases unmatched. The germline V gene has CDR1 SGHTA and CDR2 FQGNSA. The origin of this receptor is a man younger than 40 in good health and CMV-seronegative. The chain recombines TRBV7-2 with TRBJ1-5, with TRBD1 identical over 8 bases. The sequencing input was PBMCs. The CDR3 protein is CASSFSPQGAGIGQPQHF. In nucleotides, the CDR3 is TGTGCCAGCAGCTTCTCGCCGCAGGGGGCCGGTATTGGTCAGCCCCAGCATTTT.